Here is one T cell receptor (beta chain) with its context. No antigen is known for it. These data come from a study of T cell repertoires in cytomegalovirus infection. At the level of the study: Recently identified HLA-C-restricted CMV epitopes were used, and well-studied HLA-B-restricted CMV epitopes were used as well. Public TCR beta signatures provided an indication of both CMV infection and a matching HLA type.

Each CDR3 protein gets one entry after TCRdb re-called the reads with MiXCR. The profile covers 310,000 or so distinct CDR3 sequences, with around 25% appearing a single time and 10% to 15% taken by the ten largest. V was clipped by 4 bases and J by 3 bases, with 13 bases between them. Germline V gene lookup returns CDR1 MNHEY and CDR2 SVGEGT. The CDR3 covers 15 residues. Study-wide results and limits: HLA-C-restricted TCR beta clonotypes specific for CMV led the ex vivo response. Of the TCR beta families, the public ones yielded a cumulative frequency that identified carriers of CMV plus the relevant HLA.

The gene calls are TRBV6-2 or TRBV6-3 and TRBJ2-1; D not certain. The sequence was collected from a human donor in good health (CMV status not recorded). Some clones in this sample may be carry-over from other donors' samples. The sample here was cultured PBMCs, taken from culture after CMV antigen stimulation. CDR3 loop: CASSSPSRSYNEQFF. The CDR3 region has the DNA TGTGCCAGCAGTTCGCCCTCGCGAAGCTACAATGAGCAGTTCTTC.